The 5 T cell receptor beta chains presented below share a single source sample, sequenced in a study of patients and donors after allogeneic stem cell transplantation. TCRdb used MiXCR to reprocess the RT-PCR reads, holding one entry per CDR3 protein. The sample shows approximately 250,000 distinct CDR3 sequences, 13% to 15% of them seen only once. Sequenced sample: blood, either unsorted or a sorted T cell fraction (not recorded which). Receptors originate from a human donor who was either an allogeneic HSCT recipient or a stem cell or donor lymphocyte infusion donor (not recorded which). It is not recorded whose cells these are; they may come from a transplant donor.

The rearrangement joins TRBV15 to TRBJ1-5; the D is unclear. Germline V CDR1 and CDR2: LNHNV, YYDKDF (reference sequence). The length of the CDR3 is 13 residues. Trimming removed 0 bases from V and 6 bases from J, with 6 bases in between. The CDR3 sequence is CATSRDRVQPQHF. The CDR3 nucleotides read TGTGCCACCAGCAGAGATCGAGTTCAGCCCCAGCATTTT. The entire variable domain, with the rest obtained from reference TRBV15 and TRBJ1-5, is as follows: DAMVIQNPRYQVTQFGKPVTLSCSQTLNHNVMYWYQQKSSQAPKLLFHYYDKDFNNEADTPDNFQSRRPNTSFCFLDIRSPGLGDTAMYLCATSRDRVQPQHFGDGTRLSIL.

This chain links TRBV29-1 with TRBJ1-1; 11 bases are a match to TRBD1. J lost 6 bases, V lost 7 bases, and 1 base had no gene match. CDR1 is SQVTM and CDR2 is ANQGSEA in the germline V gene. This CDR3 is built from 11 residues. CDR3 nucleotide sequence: TGCAGCGGGGGACAGGGGGCTGAAGCTTTCTTT. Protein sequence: CSGGQGAEAFF.

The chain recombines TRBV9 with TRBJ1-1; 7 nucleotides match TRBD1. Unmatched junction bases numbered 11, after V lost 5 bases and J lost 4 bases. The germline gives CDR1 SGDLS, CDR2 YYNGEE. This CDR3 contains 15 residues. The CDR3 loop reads CASSDTGTVGTEAFF. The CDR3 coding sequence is TGTGCCAGCAGTGACACCGGGACAGTCGGCACTGAAGCTTTCTTT.

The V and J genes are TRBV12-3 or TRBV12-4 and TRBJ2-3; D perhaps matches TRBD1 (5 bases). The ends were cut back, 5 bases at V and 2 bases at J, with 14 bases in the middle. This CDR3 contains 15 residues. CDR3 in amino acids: CASSLSDSYTDTQYF. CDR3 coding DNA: TGTGCCAGCAGTCTTTCCGACAGCTACACAGATACGCAGTATTTT.

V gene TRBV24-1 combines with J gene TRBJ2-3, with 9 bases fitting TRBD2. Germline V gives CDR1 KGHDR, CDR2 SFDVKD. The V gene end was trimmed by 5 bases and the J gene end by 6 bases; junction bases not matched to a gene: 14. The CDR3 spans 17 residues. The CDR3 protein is CATSASLAGISSDTQYF. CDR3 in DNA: TGTGCCACCAGTGCCTCTCTAGCGGGGATCAGTTCGGATACGCAGTATTTT.